This TCR beta chain was found in a study of graft-versus-host responses after intestinal transplantation listed by TCRdb under 2021. About the investigation overall: The transplants that recipients got were multivisceral, liver-intestinal, or isolated intestinal. Donor T cell macrochimerism was defined as a peak of at least 4% donor T cells among recipient peripheral blood mononuclear cells. Every recipient was given anti-thymocyte globulin induction, followed by 2 to 4 years of maintenance tacrolimus and steroids. Bulk TCR-beta CDR3 sequencing was used to track graft-versus-host and host-versus-graft alloreactive T cell clones in the graft, circulation and bone marrow after intestinal transplantation. Alloreactive clones were identified by sequencing pre-transplant mixed lymphocyte reaction products and comparing these products with unstimulated pre-transplant donor and recipient T cells. Rather than going through the commercial service, samples from a few later patients were sequenced in-house on an Illumina MiSeq and processed with MiXCR. A cohort of fewer than 25 intestinal transplant recipients, including one retransplant, was enrolled, and a few patients lacking pretransplant specimens were excluded. What the research found in general, with its limitations: GvH clones were found in recipient bone marrow, and some of the GvH clones appeared earlier in ileal mucosa or blood, which is consistent with an intestinal mucosal origin. The conclusions were limited by the relatively low number and heterogeneity of the intestinal transplant patients. Early after transplant, peak levels of circulating GvH clones were associated with declines in HvG clones. In the allografts of patients with donor T cell macrochimerism, GvH to HvG T cell clonal ratios were high.

The protocol used for the library was the immunoSEQ multiplex PCR assay. For most patients, genomic DNA was isolated using the Qiagen DNeasy Blood and Tissue Kit and was shipped frozen to Adaptive Biotechnologies for TCR sequencing. Adaptive Biotechnologies carried out high-throughput TCR-beta CDR3 sequencing of genomic DNA for most patients. In the original analysis: TCR sequencing data for roughly 20 patients were retrieved from Adaptive's ImmunoSEQ software; a few other patients were processed with MiXCR and VDJtools. CD4 versus CD8 sorting errors were corrected by removing sequences found in both subsets at a frequency ratio below 5:1. CDR3 nucleotide sequences shared between donor and recipient were removed because the origin of such sequences could not be assigned. At least 2-fold expansion over unstimulated cells and a minimum CFSE-low frequency of 0.002% (template counts) or 0.001% (read counts) were required for clones to be classified as alloreactive. Clones detected in sequenced pre-transplant spleen, lymph node, or MLR CFSE-low populations of the donor or recipient were defined as mappable. The cumulative frequency of alloreactive clones was calculated as a percentage of all sequences, weighted by copy number. TCRdb provides this immuneACCESS table in a form limited to in-frame rearrangements. Some clones are lacking; in checked studies, under half of them reflect an unresolved V gene, and why the rest are absent is not known. V and J calls and clone size follow that table, whereas D and trimming were derived from the DNA. This sample is represented by about 97,000 clones; about 90% of them were singletons. Together, the top ten hold about 0.07% of the sample.

This clone was found once. Its cognate antigen has yet to be identified. No base quality values were provided; no much bigger clone lies one nucleotide off. As encoded in the germline V gene, CDR1 is SGHAT while CDR2 is FQNNGV. Its CDR3 holds 14 amino acids, cysteine through phenylalanine. The only DNA kept is the CDR3, 42 bases in frame from the first base. The germline ends are 9 bases apart after V is trimmed by 3 bases and J by 0 bases. What this sample's time point label stands for: cells obtained before transplantation from donor or recipient. CD3+CD4+ and CD3+CD8+ populations were FACS-sorted from unstimulated pre-transplant donor and recipient cells taken from spleen or lymph nodes.

The receptor was derived from a human donor who was the organ donor for an intestinal transplant. This material consisted of unstimulated CD8+ T cells sorted from spleen or lymph node cells, taken before transplant. The sequence links TRBV11-2 to TRBJ2-7; perhaps TRBD2 is the D gene, with 6 bases matching. The CDR3 amino acid sequence is: CASSFDSGSYEQYF. The DNA reads as follows: TGTGCCAGCAGCTTCGATAGCGGCTCCTACGAGCAGTACTTC.